This T cell receptor beta chain was sequenced for a study of control samples from healthy donors and cancer patients. Germline V lookup: CDR1 MGHDK, CDR2 SYGVNS. The CDR3 totals 15 residues. V lost 3 bases to trimming and J lost 6 bases, with 18 bases between them. Data came from immunoSEQ multiplex PCR; TCRdb stores just in-frame clones and leaves some out. The table lists 110,000 to 150,000 clones, approximately 91% of them singletons. This sequence joins TRBV25-1 and TRBJ2-7; a possible D gene is TRBD1 (6 bases). Input material: blood. The sequence came from a woman between 25 and 40 years old in good health. CDR3 bases: TGTGCCAGCAGTGATTTCTTGGGGACAACCTCCGAGCAGTACTTC. Translated: CASSDFLGTTSEQYF.